One sample yielded the 5 T cell receptor beta chains listed below, sequenced in a study of T cell responses to AZD1222 COVID-19 vaccine. Assay: immunoSEQ multiplex PCR; the TCRdb copy retains only in-frame clones and omits some. The profile shows about 85,000 clones, 65% to 90% of them singletons. The material was peripheral blood, obtained on day 0 of AZD1222 vaccination. The receptors stem from an adult in good health.

The J gene is TRBJ2-1, the V gene TRBV5-1; TRBD1 is a possible D gene (5 bases). The CDR3 has 14 amino acids. Germline V lookup: CDR1 SGHRS, CDR2 YFSETQ. Trimming removed 1 base at V and 5 bases at J, with 10 bases between. Here the CDR3 reads CASSLLSGNNEQFF. The CDR3 region has the DNA TGCGCCAGCAGCTTGTTGTCAGGGAACAATGAGCAGTTCTTC.

The chain combines TRBV7-2 with TRBJ1-3; the D gene is possibly TRBD1 (5 bases). The CDR3 is made up of 16 amino acids. Germline V lookup: CDR1 SGHTA, CDR2 FQGNSA. The V and J ends lost 1 base and 1 base respectively, with 11 bases between them. The CDR3 DNA is TGTGCCAGCAGCTTAGGGCCCCCAGGGTCTGGAAACACCATATATTTT. Amino acids: CASSLGPPGSGNTIYF.

This rearrangement joins TRBV19 to TRBJ1-2, with TRBD1 matching over 11 bases. The V and J ends lost 3 bases and 9 bases, in that order; junction bases with no gene match: 3. CDR1 LNHDA and CDR2 SQIVND come from the germline V gene (reference sequence). The CDR3 has 13 residues. The DNA for the CDR3 is TGTGCCAGTAGTATGGGACAGGGGGGACGCTACACCTTC. Encoded protein: CASSMGQGGRYTF.

The table lists this clone with a few counts. The chain has TRBV18 and TRBJ2-5; TRBD1 is a possible D gene (5 bases). Germline lookup yields CDR1 KGHSH and CDR2 LQKENI. Trimming took off 2 bases at V and 5 bases at J, with 15 bases between the two ends. This CDR3 comprises 15 residues. The CDR3 sequence is CASSPNQGFMETQYF. As DNA, the CDR3 is TGTGCCAGCTCACCAAACCAGGGCTTTATGGAGACCCAGTACTTC.

This clone was found once. This chain links TRBV3-1 (or the pseudogene TRBV3-2) with TRBJ2-7, with TRBD1 matching 10 bases. The length of the CDR3 is 14 residues. With V trimmed by 4 bases and J by 7 bases, 7 bases remained unmatched. Germline V gives CDR1 LGHDT, CDR2 YNNKEL (reference sequence). DNA of the CDR3: TGTGCCAGCAGCCCGACAGGGGGCATGTGGGAGCAGTACTTC. This encodes CASSPTGGMWEQYF.